This TCR beta chain originates from a study of graft-versus-host responses after intestinal transplantation. As for the study in general: Anti-thymocyte globulin was used for induction in all recipients, who then took tacrolimus and steroids for roughly 3 years.

The study, taken as a whole, reports: High graft-versus-host to host-versus-graft clonal ratios were seen in allografts of patients with graft-donor T cell macrochimerism.

Sequenced by immunoSEQ multiplex PCR; TCRdb stores in-frame clones only, minus some. The table records about 50,000 clones, over 90% of them present only once. As to this clone: What it binds is unknown.

The sample was unstimulated CD4+ T cells sorted from spleen or lymph node cells, taken before transplant. This TCR was recovered from a human donor who was the organ donor for an intestinal transplant.

CDR3 coding DNA: TGTGCCAGCAGTCCCTCCAACACAGCGTGGTACGAGCAGTACTTC. The encoded protein is CASSPSNTAWYEQYF. The chain carries TRBV6-5 and TRBJ2-7; D uncertain. The CDR3 covers 15 residues. The germline gives CDR1 MNHEY, CDR2 SVGAGI. V was cut by 5 bases and J by 4 bases, with 18 bases left in between.